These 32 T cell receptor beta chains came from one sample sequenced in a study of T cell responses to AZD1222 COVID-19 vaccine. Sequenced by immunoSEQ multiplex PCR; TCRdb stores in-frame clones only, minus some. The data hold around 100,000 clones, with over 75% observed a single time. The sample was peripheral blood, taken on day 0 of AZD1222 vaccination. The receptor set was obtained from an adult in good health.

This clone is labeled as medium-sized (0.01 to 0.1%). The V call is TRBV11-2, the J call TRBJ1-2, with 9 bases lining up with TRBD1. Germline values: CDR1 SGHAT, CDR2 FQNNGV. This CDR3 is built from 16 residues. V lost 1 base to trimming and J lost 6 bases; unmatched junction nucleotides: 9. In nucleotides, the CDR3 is TGTGCCAGCAGCTTAGTGATAGACAGGGGGAGGGATGGCTACACCTTC. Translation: CASSLVIDRGRDGYTF.

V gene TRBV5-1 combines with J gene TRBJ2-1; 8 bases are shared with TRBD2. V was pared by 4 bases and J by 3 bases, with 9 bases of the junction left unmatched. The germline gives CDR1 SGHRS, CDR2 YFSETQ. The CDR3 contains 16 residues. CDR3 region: CASSPTSGGYYNEQFF. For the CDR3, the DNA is TGCGCCAGCAGCCCTACGAGCGGGGGCTACTACAATGAGCAGTTCTTC.

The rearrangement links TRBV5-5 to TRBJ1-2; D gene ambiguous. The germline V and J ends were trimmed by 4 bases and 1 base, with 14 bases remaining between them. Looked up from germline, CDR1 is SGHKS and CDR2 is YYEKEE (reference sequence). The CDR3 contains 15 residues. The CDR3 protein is CASSEDPWVNYGYTF. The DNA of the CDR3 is TGTGCCAGCAGCGAAGACCCTTGGGTTAACTATGGCTACACCTTC. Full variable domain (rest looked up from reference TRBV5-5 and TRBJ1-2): DAGVTQSPTHLIKTRGQQVTLRCSPISGHKSVSWYQQVLGQGPQFIFQYYEKEERGRGNFPDRFSARQFPNYSSELNVNALLLGDSALYLCASSEDPWVNYGYTFGSGTRLTVV.

The CDR3 DNA reads TGTGCCAGCAGGCCACCGGGACGGAGAAATGAAAAACTGTTTTTT. It specifies CASRPPGRRNEKLFF. The chain joins TRBV6-5 to TRBJ1-4, with D maybe TRBD1 (5 bases). The CDR3 spans 15 residues. The germline V gene encodes CDR1 MNHEY and CDR2 SVGAGI. With 6 bases removed from V and 5 bases from J, the gap between germline ends came to 16 bases.

The CDR3 protein is CASSWGREEGTEAFF. The CDR3 DNA sequence: TGTGCCAGCAGCTGGGGTAGGGAGGAGGGCACTGAAGCTTTCTTT. The V gene is TRBV7-2, the J gene TRBJ1-1; D is unclear. Germline lookup yields CDR1 SGHTA and CDR2 FQGNSA. The CDR3 totals 15 residues. Trimming shortened V by 4 bases and J by 4 bases, and 16 bases separated the two germline ends.

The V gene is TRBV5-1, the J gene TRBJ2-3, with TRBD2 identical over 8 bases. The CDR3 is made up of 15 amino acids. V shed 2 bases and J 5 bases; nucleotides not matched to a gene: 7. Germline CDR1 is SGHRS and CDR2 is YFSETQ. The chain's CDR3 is CASSLQAGEGDTQYF. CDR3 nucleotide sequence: TGCGCCAGCAGCTTACAAGCGGGGGAGGGAGATACGCAGTATTTT.

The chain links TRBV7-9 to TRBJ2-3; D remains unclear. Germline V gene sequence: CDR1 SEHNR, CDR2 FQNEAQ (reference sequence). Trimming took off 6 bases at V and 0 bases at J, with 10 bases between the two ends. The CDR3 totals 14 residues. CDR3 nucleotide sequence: TGTGCCAGCAGGGACGGATCTAGCACAGATACGCAGTATTTT. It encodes CASRDGSSTDTQYF.

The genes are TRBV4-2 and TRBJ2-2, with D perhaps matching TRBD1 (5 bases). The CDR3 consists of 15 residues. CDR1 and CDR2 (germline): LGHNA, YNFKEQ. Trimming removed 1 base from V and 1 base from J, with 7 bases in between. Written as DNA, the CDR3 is TGTGCCAGCAGCCAAGGGGGCGGGAACACCGGGGAGCTGTTTTTT. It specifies CASSQGGGNTGELFF.

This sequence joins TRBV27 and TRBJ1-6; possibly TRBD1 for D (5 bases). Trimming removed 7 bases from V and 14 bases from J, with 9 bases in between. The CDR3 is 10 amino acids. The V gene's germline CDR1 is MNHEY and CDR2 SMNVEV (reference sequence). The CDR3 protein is CASTRGTLHF. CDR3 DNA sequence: TGTGCCAGCACTCGGGGGACCCTCCACTTT.

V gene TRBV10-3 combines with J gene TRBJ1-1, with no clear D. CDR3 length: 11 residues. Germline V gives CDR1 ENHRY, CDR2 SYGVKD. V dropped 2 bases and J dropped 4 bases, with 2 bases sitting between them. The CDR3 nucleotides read TGTGCCATCAGTGAGGGCACTGAAGCTTTCTTT. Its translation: CAISEGTEAFF.

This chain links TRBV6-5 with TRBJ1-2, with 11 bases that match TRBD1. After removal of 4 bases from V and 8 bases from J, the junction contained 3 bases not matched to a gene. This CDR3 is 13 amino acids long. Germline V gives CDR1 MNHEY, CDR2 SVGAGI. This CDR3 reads CASSSDRGQGYTF. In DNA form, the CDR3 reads TGTGCCAGCAGTTCGGACAGGGGGCAAGGCTACACCTTC.

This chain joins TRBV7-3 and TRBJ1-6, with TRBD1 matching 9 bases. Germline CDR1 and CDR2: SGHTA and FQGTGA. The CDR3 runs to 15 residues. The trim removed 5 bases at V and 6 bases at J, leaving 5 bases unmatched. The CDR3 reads CASSAQGQGNSPLHF. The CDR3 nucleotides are TGTGCCAGCAGCGCCCAGGGACAGGGTAATTCACCCCTCCACTTT.

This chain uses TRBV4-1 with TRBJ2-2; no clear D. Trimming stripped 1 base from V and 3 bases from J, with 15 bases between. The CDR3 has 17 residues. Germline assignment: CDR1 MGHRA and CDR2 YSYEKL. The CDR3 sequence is CASSQGRLTDYTGELFF. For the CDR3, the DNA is TGCGCCAGCAGCCAAGGGCGGTTGACCGACTACACCGGGGAGCTGTTTTTT.

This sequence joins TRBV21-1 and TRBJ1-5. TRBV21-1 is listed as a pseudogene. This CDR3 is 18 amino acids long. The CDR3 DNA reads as TGTGCCAGCAGCGTCCCCTCGGACAGGGCGGGGGGCGGTCAGCCCCAGCATTTT. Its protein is CASSVPSDRAGGGQPQHF.

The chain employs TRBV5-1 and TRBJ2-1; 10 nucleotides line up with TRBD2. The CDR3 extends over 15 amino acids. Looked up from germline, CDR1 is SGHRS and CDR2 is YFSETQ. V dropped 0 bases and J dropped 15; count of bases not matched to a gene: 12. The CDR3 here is CASSLEAGGPVCPFF. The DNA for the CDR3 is TGCGCCAGCAGCTTGGAAGCGGGGGGGCCCGTTTGTCCGTTCTTC.

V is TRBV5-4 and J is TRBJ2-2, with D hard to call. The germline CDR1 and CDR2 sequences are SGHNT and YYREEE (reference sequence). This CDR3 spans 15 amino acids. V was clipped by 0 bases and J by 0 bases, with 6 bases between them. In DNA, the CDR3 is TGTGCCAGCAGCTTGGGACCCACGAACACCGGGGAGCTGTTTTTT. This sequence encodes CASSLGPTNTGELFF.

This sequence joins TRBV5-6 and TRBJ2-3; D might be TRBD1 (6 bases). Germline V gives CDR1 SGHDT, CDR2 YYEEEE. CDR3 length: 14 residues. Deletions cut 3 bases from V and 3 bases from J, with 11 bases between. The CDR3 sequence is CASSSQGETDTQYF. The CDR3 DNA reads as TGTGCCAGCAGCTCACAGGGAGAGACAGATACGCAGTATTTT.

The CDR3 DNA reads as TGTGCCAGTAGACCTACTAGCGGTCGCACAGATACGCAGTATTTT. Its translation is CASRPTSGRTDTQYF. The chain joins TRBV19 to TRBJ2-3; 8 positions agree with TRBD2. After removal of 6 bases from V and 1 base from J, the junction contained 6 bases not matched to a gene. Germline V gene lookup returns CDR1 LNHDA and CDR2 SQIVND (reference sequence). The CDR3 extends over 15 amino acids.

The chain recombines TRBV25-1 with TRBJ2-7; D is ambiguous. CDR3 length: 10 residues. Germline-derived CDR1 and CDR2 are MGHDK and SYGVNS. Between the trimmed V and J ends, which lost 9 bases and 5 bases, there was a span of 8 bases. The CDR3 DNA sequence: TGTGCCAGGGAAACACACGAGCAGTACTTC. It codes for CARETHEQYF.

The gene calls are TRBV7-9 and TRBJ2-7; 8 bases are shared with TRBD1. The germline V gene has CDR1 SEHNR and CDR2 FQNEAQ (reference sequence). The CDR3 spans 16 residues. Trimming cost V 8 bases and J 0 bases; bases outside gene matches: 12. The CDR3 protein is CASGKLQGVPSYEQYF. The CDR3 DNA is TGTGCCAGCGGGAAGCTACAGGGGGTCCCCTCCTACGAGCAGTACTTC. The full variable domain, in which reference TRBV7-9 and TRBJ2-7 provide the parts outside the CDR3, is DTGVSQNPRHKITKRGQNVTFRCDPISEHNRLYWYRQTLGQGPEFLTYFQNEAQLEKSRLLSDRFSAERPKGSFSTLEIQRTEQGDSAMYLCASGKLQGVPSYEQYFGPGTRLTVT.

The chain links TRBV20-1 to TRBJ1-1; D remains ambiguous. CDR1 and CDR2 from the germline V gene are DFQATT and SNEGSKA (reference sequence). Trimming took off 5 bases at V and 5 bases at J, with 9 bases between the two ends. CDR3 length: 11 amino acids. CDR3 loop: CSAEGGTEAFF. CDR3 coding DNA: TGCAGTGCTGAAGGTGGAACTGAAGCTTTCTTT.

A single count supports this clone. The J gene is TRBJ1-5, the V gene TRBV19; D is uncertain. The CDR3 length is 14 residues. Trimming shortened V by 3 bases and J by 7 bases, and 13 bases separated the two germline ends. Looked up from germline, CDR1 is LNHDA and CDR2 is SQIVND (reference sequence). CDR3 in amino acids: CASSMTNGVQPQHF. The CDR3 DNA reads TGTGCCAGTAGTATGACAAACGGGGTCCAGCCCCAGCATTTT.

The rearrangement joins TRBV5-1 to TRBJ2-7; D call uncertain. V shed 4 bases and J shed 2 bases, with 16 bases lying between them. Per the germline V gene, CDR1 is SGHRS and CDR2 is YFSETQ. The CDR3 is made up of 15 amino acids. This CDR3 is CASSPTATRTYEQYF. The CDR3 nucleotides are TGCGCCAGCAGCCCGACGGCAACCCGGACCTACGAGCAGTACTTC.

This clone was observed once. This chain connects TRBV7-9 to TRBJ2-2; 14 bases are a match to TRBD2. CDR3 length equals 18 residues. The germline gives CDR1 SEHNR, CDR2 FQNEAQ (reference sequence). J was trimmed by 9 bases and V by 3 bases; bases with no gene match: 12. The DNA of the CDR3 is TGTGCCAGCAGCTTCCAGACTAGCGGGGGGGCCGCGTTTTGGGAGCTGTTTTTT. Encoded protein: CASSFQTSGGAAFWELFF.

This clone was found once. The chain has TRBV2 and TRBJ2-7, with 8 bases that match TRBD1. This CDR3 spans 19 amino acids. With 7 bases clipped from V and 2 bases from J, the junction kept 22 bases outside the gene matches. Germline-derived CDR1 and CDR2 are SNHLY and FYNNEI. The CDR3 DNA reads TGTGCCAGCACCACCCCCCAACAGGGGGGCGCGAGGGGGGCCTACGAGCAGTACTTC. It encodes CASTTPQQGGARGAYEQYF.

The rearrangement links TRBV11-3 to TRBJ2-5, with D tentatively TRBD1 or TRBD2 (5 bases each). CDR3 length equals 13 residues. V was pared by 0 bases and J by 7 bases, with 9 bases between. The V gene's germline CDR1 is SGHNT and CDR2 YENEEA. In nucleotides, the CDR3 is TGTGCCAGCAGCTTAGAGGTTGGGGGGACCCAGTACTTC. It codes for CASSLEVGGTQYF.

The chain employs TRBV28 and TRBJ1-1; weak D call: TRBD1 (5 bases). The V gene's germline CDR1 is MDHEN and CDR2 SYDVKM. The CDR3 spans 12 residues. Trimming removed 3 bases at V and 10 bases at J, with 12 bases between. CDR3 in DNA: TGTGCCAGCAGTTTGGGGGAGGGAACAGCTTTCTTT. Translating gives CASSLGEGTAFF.

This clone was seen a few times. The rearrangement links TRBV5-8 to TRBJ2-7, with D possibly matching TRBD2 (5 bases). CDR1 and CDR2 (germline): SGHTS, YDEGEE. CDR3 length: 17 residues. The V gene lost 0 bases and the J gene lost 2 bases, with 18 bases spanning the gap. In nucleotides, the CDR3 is TGTGCCAGCAGCTTGGACCCGGTTGCGGGCGGCGCCTACGAGCAGTACTTC. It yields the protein CASSLDPVAGGAYEQYF.

DNA of the CDR3: TGTGCCAGCAGCAAGCCGAGCTACAGGGGAAGGATTTGGGCTAACTATGGCTACACCTTC. Its translation: CASSKPSYRGRIWANYGYTF. The V call is TRBV21-1, the J call TRBJ1-2; the D call TRBD1 from the table was never checked on the DNA. TRBV21-1 is annotated as a pseudogene. CDR3 length equals 20 residues.

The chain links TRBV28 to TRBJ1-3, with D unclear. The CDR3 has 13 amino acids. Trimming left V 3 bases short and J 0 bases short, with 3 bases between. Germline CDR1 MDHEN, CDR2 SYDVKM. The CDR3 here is CASSFLSGNTIYF. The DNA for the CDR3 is TGTGCCAGCAGTTTTCTCTCTGGAAACACCATATATTTT.

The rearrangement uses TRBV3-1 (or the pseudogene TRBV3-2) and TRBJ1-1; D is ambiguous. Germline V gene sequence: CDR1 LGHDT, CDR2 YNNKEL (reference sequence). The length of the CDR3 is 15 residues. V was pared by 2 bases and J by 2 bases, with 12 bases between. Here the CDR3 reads CASSQTITLNTEAFF. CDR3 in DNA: TGTGCCAGCAGCCAAACTATCACCCTAAACACTGAAGCTTTCTTT.

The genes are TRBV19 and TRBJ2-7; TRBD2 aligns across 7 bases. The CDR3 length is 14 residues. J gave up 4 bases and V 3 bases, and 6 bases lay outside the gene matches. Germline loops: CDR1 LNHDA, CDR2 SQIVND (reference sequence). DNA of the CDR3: TGTGCCAGTAGTATGGGGACTACATATTACGAGCAGTACTTC. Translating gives CASSMGTTYYEQYF.